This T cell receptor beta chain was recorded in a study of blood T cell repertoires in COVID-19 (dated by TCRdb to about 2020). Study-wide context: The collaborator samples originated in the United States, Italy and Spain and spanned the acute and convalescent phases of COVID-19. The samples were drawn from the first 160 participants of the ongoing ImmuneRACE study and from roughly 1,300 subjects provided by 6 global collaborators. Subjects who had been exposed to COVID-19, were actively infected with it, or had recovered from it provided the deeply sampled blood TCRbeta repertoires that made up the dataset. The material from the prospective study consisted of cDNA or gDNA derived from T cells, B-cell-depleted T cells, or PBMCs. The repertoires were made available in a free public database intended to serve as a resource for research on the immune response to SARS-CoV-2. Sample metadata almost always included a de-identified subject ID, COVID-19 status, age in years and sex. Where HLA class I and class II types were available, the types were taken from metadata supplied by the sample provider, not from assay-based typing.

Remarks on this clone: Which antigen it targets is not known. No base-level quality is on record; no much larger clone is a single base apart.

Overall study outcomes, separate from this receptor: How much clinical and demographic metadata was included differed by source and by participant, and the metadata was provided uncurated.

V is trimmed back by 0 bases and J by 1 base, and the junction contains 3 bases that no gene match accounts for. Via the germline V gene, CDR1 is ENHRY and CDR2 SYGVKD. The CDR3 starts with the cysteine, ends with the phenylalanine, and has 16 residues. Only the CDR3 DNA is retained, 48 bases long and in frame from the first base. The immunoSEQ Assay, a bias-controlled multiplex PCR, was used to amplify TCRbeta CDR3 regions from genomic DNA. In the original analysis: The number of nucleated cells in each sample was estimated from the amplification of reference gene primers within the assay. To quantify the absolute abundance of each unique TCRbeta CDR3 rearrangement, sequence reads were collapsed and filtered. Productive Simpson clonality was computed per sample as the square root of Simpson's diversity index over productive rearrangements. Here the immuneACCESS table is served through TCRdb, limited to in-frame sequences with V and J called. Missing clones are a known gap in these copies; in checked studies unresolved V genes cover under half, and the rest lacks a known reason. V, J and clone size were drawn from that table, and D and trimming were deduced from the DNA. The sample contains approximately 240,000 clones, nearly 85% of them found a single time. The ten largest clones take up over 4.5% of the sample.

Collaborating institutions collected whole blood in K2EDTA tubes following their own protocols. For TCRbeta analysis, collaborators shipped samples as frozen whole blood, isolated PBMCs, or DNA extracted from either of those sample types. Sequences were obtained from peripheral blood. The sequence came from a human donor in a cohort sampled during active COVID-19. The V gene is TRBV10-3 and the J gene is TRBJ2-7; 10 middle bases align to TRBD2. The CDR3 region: CAISESPSGSSYEQYF. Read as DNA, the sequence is TGTGCCATCAGTGAGTCGCCTAGCGGGAGTTCCTACGAGCAGTACTTC.